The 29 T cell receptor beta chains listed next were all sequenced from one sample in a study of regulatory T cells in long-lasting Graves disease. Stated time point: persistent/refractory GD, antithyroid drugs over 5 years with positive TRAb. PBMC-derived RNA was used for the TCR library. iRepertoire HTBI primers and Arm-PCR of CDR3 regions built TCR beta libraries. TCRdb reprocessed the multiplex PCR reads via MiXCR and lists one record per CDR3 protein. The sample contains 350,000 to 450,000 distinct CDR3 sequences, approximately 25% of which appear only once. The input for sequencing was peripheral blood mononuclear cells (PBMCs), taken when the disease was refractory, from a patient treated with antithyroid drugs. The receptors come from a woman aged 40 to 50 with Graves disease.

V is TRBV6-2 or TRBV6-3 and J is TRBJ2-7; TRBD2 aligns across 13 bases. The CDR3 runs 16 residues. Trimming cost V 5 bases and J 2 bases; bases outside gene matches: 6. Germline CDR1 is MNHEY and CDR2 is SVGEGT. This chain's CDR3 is CASSTSGGAGTYEQYF. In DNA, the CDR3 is TGTGCCAGCAGTACTAGCGGGGGGGCCGGGACCTACGAGCAGTACTTC.

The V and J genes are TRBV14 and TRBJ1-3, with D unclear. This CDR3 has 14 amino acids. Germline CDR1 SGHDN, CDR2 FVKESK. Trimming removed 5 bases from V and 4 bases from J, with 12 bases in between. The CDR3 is CASSFTIPGNTIYF. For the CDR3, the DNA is TGTGCCAGCAGCTTCACGATACCCGGAAACACCATATATTTT.

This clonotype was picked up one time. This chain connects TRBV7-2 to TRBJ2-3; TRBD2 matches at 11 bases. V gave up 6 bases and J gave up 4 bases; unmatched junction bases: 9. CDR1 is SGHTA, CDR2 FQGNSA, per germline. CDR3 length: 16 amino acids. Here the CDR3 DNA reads TGTGCCAGCAGTCCTATCAAGGGACTAGCGGCAGATACGCAGTATTTT. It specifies CASSPIKGLAADTQYF.

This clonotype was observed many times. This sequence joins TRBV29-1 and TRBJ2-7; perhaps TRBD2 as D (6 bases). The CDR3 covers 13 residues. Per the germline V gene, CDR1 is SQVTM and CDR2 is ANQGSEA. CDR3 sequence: CSVGGGTRREQYF. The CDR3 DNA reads TGCAGTGTGGGAGGAGGGACTCGTCGCGAGCAGTACTTC.

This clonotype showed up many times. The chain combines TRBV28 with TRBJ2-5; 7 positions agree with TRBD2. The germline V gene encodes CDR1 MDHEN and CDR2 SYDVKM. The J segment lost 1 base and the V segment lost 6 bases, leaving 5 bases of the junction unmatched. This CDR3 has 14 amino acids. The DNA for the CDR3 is TGTGCCAGCAGCAAGAGCGGGATCCAAGAGACCCAGTACTTC. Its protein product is CASSKSGIQETQYF. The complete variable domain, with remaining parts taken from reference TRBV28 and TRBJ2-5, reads DVKVTQSSRYLVKRTGEKVFLECVQDMDHENMFWYRQDPGLGLRLIYFSYDVKMKEKGDIPEGYSVSREKKERFSLILESASTNQTSMYLCASSKSGIQETQYFGPGTRLLVL.

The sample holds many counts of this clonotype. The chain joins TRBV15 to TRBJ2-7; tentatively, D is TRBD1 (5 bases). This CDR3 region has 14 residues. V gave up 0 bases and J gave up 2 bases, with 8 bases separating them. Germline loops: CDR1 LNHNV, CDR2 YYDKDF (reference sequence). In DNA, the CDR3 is TGTGCCACCAGCAGAGATTCAGGGCCCTACGAGCAGTACTTC. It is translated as CATSRDSGPYEQYF.

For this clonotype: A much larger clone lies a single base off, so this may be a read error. CDR3 nucleotide sequence: TGTGCCAGCAGTGAATCGCTTAATAATCGGCCCCAGCATTTT. Protein product: CASSESLNNRPQHF. This sequence joins TRBV6-2 or TRBV6-3 and TRBJ1-5; D uncertain. This CDR3 region has 14 residues. Germline V gene data show CDR1 as MNHEY and CDR2 as SVGEGT.

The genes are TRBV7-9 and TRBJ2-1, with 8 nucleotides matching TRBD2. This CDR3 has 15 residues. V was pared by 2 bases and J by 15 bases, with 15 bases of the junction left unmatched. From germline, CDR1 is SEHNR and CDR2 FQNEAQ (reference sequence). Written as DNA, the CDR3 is TGTGCCAGCAGCTTAAACGAACTAGCGGAAATCGTGGCGTTCTTC. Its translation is CASSLNELAEIVAFF.

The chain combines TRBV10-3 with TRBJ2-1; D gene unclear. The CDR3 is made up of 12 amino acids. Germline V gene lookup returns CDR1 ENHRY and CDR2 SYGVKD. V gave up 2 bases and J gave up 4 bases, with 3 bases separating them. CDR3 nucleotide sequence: TGTGCCATCAGTGAGGGTTACAATGAGCAGTTCTTC. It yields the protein CAISEGYNEQFF.

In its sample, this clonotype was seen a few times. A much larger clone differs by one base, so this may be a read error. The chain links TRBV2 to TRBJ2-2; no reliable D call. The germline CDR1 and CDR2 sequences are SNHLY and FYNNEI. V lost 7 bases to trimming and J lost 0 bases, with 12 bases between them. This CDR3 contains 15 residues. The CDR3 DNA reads TGTGCCAGCAAGGGTAGGGCAACGAACACCGGGGAGCTGTTTTTT. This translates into CASKGRATNTGELFF. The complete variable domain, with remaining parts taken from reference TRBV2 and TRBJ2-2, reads EPEVTQTPSHQVTQMGQEVILRCVPISNHLYFYWYRQILGQKVEFLVSFYNNEISEKSEIFDDQFSVERPDGSNFTLKIRSTKLEDSAMYFCASKGRATNTGELFFGEGSRLTVL.

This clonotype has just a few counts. CDR3 amino acids: CASSLQGKGRTEAFF. CDR3 bases: TGCGCCAGCAGCTTACAGGGGAAAGGAAGGACTGAAGCTTTCTTT. The chain joins TRBV5-1 to TRBJ1-1; 7 bases fit TRBD1. There are 15 residues in the CDR3. Trimming at V came to 2 bases and at J to 5 bases, leaving 9 bases not matched to a gene. CDR1 and CDR2 from the germline V gene are SGHRS and YFSETQ.

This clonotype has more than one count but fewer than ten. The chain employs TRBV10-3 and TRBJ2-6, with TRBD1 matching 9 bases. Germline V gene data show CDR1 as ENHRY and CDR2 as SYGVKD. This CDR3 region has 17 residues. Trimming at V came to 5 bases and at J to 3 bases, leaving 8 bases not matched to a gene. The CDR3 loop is CAISQTGGLVGANVLTF. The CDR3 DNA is TGTGCCATCAGTCAGACAGGGGGTCTCGTTGGGGCCAACGTCCTGACTTTC.

The CDR3 coding sequence is TGTGCCAGCACCCTAATCGGGAAAAACTATGGCTACACCTTC. It is translated as CASTLIGKNYGYTF. This chain links TRBV5-4 with TRBJ1-2; no firm D call. CDR3 length: 14 residues. Trimming left V 6 bases short and J 2 bases short, with 14 bases between. Germline V gene data show CDR1 as SGHNT and CDR2 as YYREEE (reference sequence).

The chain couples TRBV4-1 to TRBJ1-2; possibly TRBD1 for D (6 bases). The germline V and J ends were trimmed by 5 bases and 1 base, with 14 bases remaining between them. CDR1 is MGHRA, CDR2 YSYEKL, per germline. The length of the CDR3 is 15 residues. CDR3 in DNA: TGCGCCAGCAGCTACGACAGGAACCTTAACTATGGCTACACCTTC. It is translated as CASSYDRNLNYGYTF.

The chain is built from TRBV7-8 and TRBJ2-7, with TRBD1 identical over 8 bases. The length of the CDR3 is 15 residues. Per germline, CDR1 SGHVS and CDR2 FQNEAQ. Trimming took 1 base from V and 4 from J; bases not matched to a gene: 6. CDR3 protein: CASSLDWTGIYEQYF. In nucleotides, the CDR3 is TGTGCCAGCAGCTTAGACTGGACAGGGATTTACGAGCAGTACTTC.

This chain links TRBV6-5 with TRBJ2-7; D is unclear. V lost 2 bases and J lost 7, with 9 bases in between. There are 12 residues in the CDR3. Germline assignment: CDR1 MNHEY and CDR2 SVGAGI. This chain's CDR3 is CASSYGSGEQYF. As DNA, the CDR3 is TGTGCCAGCAGTTACGGGTCGGGTGAGCAGTACTTC.

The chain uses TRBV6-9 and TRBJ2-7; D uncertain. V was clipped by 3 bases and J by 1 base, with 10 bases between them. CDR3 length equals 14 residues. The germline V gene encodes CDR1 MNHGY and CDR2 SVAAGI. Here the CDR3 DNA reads TGTGCCAGCAGTTACGGTCGCGAGTCCTACGAGCAGTACTTC. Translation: CASSYGRESYEQYF.

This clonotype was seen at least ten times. CDR3 nucleotides: TGTGCCAGCAGCTTACCGGGAGCTGGGACCGGGGAGCTGTTTTTT. It specifies CASSLPGAGTGELFF. The chain carries TRBV11-2 and TRBJ2-2; possible D gene TRBD2, 6 bases. Germline lookup yields CDR1 SGHAT and CDR2 FQNNGV. CDR3 length equals 15 residues. The V end was cut by 2 bases, the J end by 5 bases, with 12 bases between.

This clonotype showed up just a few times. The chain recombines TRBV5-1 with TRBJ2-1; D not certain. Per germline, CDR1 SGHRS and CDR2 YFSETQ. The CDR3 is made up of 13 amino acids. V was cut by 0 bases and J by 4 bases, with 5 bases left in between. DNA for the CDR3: TGCGCCAGCAGCTTGGGTTTATACAATGAGCAGTTCTTC. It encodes CASSLGLYNEQFF.

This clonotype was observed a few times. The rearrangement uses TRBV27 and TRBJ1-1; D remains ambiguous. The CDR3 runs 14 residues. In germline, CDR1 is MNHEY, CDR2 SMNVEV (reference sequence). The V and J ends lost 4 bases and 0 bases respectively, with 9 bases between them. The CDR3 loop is CASSSFLMNTEAFF. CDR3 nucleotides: TGTGCCAGCAGTTCTTTCTTAATGAACACTGAAGCTTTCTTT.

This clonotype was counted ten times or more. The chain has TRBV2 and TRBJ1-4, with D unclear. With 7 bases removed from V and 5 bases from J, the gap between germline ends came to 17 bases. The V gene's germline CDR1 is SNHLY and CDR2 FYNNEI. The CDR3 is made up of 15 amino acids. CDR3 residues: CASTPESQWNEKLFF. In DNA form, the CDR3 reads TGTGCCAGCACCCCGGAAAGTCAGTGGAATGAAAAACTGTTTTTT.

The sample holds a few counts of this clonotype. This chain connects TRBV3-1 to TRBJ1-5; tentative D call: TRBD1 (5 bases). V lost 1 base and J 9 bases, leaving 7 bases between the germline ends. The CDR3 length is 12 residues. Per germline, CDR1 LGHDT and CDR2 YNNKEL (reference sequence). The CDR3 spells CASSQGGRPQHF. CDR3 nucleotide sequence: TGTGCCAGCAGCCAAGGGGGCCGGCCCCAGCATTTT. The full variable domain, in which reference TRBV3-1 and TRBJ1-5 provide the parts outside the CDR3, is DTAVSQTPKYLVTQMGNDKSIKCEQNLGHDTMYWYKQDSKKFLKIMFSYNNKELIINETVPNRFSPKSPDKAHLNLHINSLELGDSAVYFCASSQGGRPQHFGDGTRLSIL.

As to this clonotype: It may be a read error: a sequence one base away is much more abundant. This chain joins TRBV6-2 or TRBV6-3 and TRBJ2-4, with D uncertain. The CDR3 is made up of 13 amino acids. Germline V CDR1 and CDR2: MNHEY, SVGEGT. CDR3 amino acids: CASEGQAKNVQYF. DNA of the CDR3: TGTGCCAGCGAAGGGCAGGCCAAAAACGTTCAGTACTTC.

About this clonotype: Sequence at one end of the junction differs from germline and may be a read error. The CDR3 sequence: CASSPPGVLEQYF. The CDR3 DNA sequence: TGCGCCAGCAGCCCCCCGGGGGTCCTCGAGCAGTACTTC. The rearrangement joins TRBV28 to TRBJ2-7; D perhaps matches TRBD2 (6 bases). The CDR3 sequence is 13 residues long. Germline CDR1 is MDHEN and CDR2 is SYDVKM.

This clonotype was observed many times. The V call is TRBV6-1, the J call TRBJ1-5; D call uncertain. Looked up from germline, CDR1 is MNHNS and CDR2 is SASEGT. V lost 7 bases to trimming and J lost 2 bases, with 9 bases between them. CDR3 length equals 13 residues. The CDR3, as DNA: TGTGCCAGCATGACCTGGGGCAATCAGCCCCAGCATTTT. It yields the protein CASMTWGNQPQHF.

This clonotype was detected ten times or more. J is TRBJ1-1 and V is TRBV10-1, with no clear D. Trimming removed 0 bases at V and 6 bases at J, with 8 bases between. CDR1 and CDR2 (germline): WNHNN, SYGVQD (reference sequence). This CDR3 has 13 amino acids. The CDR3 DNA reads TGCGCCAGCAGTGAGTCGACACTTGCTGAAGCTTTCTTT. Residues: CASSESTLAEAFF.

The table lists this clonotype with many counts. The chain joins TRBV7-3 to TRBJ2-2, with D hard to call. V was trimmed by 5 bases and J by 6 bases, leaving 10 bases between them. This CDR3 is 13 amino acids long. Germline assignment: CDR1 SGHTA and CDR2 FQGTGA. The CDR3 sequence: CASSLRKPGELFF. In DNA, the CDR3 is TGTGCCAGCAGCCTCCGCAAGCCCGGGGAGCTGTTTTTT.

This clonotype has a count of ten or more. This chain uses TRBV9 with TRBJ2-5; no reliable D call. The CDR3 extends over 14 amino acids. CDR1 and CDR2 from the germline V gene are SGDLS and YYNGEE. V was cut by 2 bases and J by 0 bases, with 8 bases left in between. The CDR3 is CASSVSHDQETQYF. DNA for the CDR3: TGTGCCAGCAGCGTTTCACACGACCAAGAGACCCAGTACTTC.

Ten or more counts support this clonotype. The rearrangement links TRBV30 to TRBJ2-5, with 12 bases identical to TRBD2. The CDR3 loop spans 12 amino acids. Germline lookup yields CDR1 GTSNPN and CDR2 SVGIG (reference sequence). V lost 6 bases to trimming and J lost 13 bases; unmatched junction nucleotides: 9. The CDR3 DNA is TGTGCCTGCGGGACTAGCGGGCACCTTGGGTACTTC. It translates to CACGTSGHLGYF.